This T cell receptor beta chain came from a study of Graves' ophthalmopathy and Graves' hyperthyroidism. General study findings and limits: Both a 70.59% sensitivity and an approximately 79% specificity characterized the model's predictions of ophthalmopathy progression. In blood, most expanded thyroid clonotypes above 0.001 frequency were also detected. Sensitivity reached roughly 88% and specificity 81.08% for a 13-signature model separating ophthalmopathy from stable hyperthyroidism.

CDR1 LGHDT and CDR2 YNNKEL come from the germline V gene (reference sequence). This CDR3 is 16 amino acids long. V dropped 4 bases and J dropped 0 bases, with 13 bases sitting between them. Patients with other autoimmune diseases, uncontrolled infections, pregnancy or lactation were excluded. Details on this clonotype: The antigen is unknown.

RNA served as the template for amplifying TCR beta CDR3 regions. Second-round multiplex PCR came after first-round RT-PCR with HTBI primers. In TCRdb, the multiplex PCR reads were re-called with MiXCR into one record per CDR3 protein. Altogether roughly 380,000 distinct CDR3 sequences are present, 15% being singletons, with the ten largest covering about 7%. The chain carries TRBV3-1 and TRBJ2-4; D possibly corresponds to TRBD2 (7 bases). Sequences were obtained from peripheral blood. The receptor's source is a woman aged 18-30 years with stable Graves' hyperthyroidism. CDR3 DNA sequence: TGTGCCAGCAGCCTCGCGGGGGACATAGCCAAAAACATTCAGTACTTC. Residues: CASSLAGDIAKNIQYF.